This T cell receptor (beta chain) was captured by sequencing in a study of blood T cell repertoires in COVID-19. Study-level information: The cDNA or gDNA used as material had been derived from T cells, B-cell-depleted T cells, or PBMCs.

Produced via immunoSEQ multiplex PCR; TCRdb's table is partial and in-frame only. The sample holds around 30,000 clones, over 90% seen once. This CDR3 has 11 residues. From germline, CDR1 is SGHRS and CDR2 YFSETQ. Trimming took 4 bases from V and 4 from J, leaving 6 bases between them. Material: peripheral blood. The chain joins TRBV5-1 to TRBJ2-7; D is unclear. The receptor was isolated from a male donor with active COVID-19. CDR3 loop: CASSNRYEQYF. The DNA for the CDR3 is TGCGCCAGCAGCAATAGATACGAGCAGTACTTC.